The present T cell receptor beta chain was sequenced within a study of T cell responses to AZD1222 COVID-19 vaccine. Sequenced by immunoSEQ multiplex PCR; TCRdb stores in-frame clones only, minus some. The repertoire holds more than 40,000 clones, with 90% as singletons. Study-level points and caveats: Donors in the cohort were predominantly white British and more often female, and clonal diversity was possibly underestimated. All repertoire sampling was performed exclusively after the peak T cell response.

CDR3 size: 15 residues. Trimming removed 1 base at V and 9 bases at J, with 13 bases between. The V gene's germline CDR1 is LGHDT and CDR2 YNNKEL (reference sequence). For this clone: Its antigen is still unknown.

The chain recombines TRBV3-1 (or the pseudogene TRBV3-2) with TRBJ1-6; D is perhaps TRBD1 (6 bases). The sequencing here drew on peripheral blood, taken 28 days after the second AZD1222 dose. This clonotype was obtained from an adult who received the AZD1222 COVID-19 vaccine. CDR3 loop: CASSQGDGGVSPLHF. The CDR3, as DNA: TGTGCCAGCAGCCAAGGTGACGGGGGCGTTTCACCCCTCCACTTT.